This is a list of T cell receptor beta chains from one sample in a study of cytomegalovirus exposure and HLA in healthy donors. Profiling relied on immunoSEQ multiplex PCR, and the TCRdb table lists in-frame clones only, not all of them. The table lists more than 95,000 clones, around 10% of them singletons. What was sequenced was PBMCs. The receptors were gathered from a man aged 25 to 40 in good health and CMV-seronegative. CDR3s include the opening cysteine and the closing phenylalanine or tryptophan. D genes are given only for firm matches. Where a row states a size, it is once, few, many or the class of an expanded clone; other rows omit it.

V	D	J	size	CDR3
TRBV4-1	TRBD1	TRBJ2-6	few	CASSQAGTGGSGANVLTF
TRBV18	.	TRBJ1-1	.	CASSPQYGGDTEAFF
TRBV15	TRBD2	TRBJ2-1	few	CATSRDVAGGSGNEQFF
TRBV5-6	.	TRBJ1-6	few	CASSFGGAGFHSPLHF
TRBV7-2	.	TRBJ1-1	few	CASSLWRGMNTEAFF
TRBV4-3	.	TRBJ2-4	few	CASSQIPGLAKNIQYF
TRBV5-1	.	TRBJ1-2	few	CASSAGGTGDYGYTF
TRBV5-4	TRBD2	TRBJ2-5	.	CASSPRAASGEETQYF
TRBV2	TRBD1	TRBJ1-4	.	CASSVGQGPNEKLFF
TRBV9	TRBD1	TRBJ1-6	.	CASSVGRGGESPLHF
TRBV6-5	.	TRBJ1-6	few	CASRTGLSPLHF
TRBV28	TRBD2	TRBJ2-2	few	CASSYWREGPGTGELFF
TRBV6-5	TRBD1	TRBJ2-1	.	CASSLQGVPYNEQFF
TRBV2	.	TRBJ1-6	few	CASTSGKAVISPLHF
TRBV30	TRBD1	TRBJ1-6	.	CAWTPPGTVLSSPLHF
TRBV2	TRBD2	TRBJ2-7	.	CASREGQGRPGGYEQYF
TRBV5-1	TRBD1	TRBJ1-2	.	CASSLWGTEANYGYTF
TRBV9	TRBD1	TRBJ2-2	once	CASTSTRQGTTGELFF
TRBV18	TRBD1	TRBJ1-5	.	CASSPDRVATRNQPQHF
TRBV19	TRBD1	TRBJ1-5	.	CASSPTGYNQPQHF
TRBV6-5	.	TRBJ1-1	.	CASSSPGAAFF
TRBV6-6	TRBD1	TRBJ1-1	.	CASSYQGADTEAFF
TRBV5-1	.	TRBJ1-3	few	CASSLVLQDSGNTIYF
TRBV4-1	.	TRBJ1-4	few	CASSQDGGAGGEKLFF
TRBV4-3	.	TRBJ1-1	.	CASSQVQGIAFF
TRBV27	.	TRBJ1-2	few	CASKGHPSYGYTF
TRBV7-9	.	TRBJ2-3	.	CASWRESGADTQYF
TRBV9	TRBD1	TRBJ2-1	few	CASSHRGNEQFF